This TCR beta chain was recovered during a study of graft-versus-host responses after intestinal transplantation. Looking at the study overall: Multivisceral, liver-intestinal, or isolated intestinal grafts went to recipients.

Here immunoSEQ multiplex PCR was the method, and the copy in TCRdb shows in-frame clones only, minus some. Here the sample spans more than 85,000 clones, 85% to 95% being singletons. As concerns this clone: Its antigen is unidentified.

This CDR3 region has 17 residues. Per the germline V gene, CDR1 is SEHNR and CDR2 is FQNEAQ (reference sequence). The junction had 11 bases not matched to a gene; V was cut back by 5 bases and J by 1 base. This specimen was unstimulated CD8+ T cells sorted from spleen or lymph node cells, taken before transplant. The receptor's source is a human donor who was the organ donor for an intestinal transplant. The chain uses TRBV7-9 and TRBJ2-4, with 7 nucleotides matching TRBD2. In nucleotides, the CDR3 is TGTGCCAGCAGCCACACGGACGGGGGGTGGGCCAAAAACATTCAGTACTTC. Translating it yields CASSHTDGGWAKNIQYF.